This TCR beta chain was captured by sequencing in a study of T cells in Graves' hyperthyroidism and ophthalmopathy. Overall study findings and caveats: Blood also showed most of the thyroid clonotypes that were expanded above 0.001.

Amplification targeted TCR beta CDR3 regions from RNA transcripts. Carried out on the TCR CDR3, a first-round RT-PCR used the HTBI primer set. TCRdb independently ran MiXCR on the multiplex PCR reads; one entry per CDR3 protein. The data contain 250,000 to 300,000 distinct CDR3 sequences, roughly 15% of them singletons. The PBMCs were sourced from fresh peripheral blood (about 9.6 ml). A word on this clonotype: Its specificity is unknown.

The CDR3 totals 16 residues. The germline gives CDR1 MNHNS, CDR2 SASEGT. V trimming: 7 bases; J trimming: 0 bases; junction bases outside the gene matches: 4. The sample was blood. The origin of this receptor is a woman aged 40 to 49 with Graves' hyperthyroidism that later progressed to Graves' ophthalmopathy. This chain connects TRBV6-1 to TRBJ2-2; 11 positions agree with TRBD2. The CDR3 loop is CASTRLAGTNTGELFF. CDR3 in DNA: TGTGCCAGCACCCGACTAGCGGGAACGAACACCGGGGAGCTGTTTTTT.